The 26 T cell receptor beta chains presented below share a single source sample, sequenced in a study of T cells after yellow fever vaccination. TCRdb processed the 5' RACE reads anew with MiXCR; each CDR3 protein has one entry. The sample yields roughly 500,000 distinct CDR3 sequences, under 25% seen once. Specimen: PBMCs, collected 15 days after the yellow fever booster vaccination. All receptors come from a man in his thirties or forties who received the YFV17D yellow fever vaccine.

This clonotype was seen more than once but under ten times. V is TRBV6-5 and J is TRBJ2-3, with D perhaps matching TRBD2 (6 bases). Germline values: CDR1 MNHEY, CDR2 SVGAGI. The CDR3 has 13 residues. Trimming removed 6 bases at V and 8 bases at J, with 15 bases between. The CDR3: CASSSRAGGTQYF. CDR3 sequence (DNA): TGTGCCAGCAGCTCAAGGGCCGGGGGTACGCAGTATTTT.

The CDR3: CSARRLAGAETQYF. DNA of the CDR3: TGCAGTGCTAGAAGACTAGCGGGAGCAGAGACCCAGTACTTC. The rearrangement joins TRBV20-1 to TRBJ2-5, with 12 bases aligning to TRBD2. Germline V gene data show CDR1 as DFQATT and CDR2 as SNEGSKA (reference sequence). Germline trimming cut 2 bases from V and 4 bases from J; bases unmatched to any gene: 2. This CDR3 is 14 amino acids long.

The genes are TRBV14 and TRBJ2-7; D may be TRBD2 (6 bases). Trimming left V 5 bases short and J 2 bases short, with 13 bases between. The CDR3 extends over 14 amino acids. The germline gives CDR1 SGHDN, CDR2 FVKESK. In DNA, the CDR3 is TGTGCCAGCAGCACGAAACTAGCCGCCTACGAGCAGTACTTC. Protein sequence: CASSTKLAAYEQYF.

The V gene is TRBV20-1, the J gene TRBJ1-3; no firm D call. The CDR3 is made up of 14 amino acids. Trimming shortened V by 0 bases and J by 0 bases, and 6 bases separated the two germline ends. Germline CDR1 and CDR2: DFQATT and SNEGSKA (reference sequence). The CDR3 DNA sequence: TGCAGTGCTAGAGATCAGAACTCTGGAAACACCATATATTTT. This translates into CSARDQNSGNTIYF.

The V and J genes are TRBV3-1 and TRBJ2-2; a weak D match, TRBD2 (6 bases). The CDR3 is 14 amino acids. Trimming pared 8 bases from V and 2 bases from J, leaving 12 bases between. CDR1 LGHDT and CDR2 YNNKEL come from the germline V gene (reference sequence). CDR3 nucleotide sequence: TGTGCCAGCGGTCTGGGGGGAAACACCGGGGAGCTGTTTTTT. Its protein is CASGLGGNTGELFF.

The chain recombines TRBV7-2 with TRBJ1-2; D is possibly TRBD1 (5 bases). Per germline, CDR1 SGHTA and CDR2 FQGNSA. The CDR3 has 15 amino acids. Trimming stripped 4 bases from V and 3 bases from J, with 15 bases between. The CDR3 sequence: CASSWSAGQDYGYTF. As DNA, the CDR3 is TGTGCCAGCAGCTGGTCCGCAGGGCAGGACTATGGCTACACCTTC.

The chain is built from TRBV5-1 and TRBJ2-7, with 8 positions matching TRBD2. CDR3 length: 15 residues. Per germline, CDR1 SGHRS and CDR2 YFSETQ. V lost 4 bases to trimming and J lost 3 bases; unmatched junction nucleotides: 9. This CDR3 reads CASSPGVAGNYEQYF. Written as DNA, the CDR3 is TGCGCCAGCAGCCCCGGGGTAGCGGGAAACTACGAGCAGTACTTC.

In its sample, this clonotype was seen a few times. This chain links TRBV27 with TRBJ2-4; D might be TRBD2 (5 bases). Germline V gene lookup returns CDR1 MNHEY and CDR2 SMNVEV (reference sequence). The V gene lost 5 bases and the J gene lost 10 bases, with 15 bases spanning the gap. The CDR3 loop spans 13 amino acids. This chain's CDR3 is CASSLQRTGIQYF. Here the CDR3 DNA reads TGTGCCAGCAGTCTACAACGGACGGGGATTCAGTACTTC.

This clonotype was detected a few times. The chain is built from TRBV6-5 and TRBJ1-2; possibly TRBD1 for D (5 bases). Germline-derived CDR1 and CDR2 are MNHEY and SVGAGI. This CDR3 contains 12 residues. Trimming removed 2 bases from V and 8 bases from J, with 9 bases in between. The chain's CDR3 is CASSYAGEGYTF. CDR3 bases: TGTGCCAGCAGTTACGCGGGGGAGGGCTACACCTTC.

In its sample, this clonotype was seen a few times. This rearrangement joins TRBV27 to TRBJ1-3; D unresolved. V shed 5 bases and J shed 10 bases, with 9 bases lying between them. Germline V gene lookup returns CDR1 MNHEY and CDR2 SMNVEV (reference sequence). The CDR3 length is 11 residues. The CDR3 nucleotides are TGTGCCAGCAGTGATTTTAAGACCATATATTTT. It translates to CASSDFKTIYF.

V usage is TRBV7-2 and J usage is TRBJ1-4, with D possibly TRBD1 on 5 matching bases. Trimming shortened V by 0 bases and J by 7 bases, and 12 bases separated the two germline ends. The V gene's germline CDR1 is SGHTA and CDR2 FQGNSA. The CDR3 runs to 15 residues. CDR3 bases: TGTGCCAGCAGCTTAGCCCCAGGGTGGGGTGAAAAACTGTTTTTT. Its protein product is CASSLAPGWGEKLFF.

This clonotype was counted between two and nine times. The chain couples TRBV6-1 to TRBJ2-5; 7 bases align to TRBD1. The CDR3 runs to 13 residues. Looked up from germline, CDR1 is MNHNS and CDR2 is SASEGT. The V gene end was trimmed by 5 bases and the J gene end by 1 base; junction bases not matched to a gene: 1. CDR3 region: CASSTGAQETQYF. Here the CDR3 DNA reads TGTGCCAGCAGTACAGGGGCCCAAGAGACCCAGTACTTC.

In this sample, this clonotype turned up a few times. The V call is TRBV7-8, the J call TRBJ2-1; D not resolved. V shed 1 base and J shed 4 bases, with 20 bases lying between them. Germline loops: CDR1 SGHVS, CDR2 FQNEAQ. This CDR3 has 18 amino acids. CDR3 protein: CASSLVNPPRDTYNEQFF. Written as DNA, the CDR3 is TGTGCCAGCAGCTTAGTTAACCCTCCTAGGGATACTTACAATGAGCAGTTCTTC.

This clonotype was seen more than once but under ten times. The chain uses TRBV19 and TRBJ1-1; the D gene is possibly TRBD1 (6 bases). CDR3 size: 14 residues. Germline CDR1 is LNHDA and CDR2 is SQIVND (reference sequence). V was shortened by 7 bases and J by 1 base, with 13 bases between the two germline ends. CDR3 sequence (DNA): TGTGCCAGTAAGTACAGGGAAGCGAACACTGAAGCTTTCTTT. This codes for CASKYREANTEAFF.

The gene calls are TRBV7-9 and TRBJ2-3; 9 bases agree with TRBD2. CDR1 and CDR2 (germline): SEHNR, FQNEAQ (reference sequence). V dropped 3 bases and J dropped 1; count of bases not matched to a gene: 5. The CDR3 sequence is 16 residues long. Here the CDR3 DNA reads TGTGCCAGCAGCTTCGGGCTAGCGGGACGCACAGATACGCAGTATTTT. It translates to CASSFGLAGRTDTQYF.

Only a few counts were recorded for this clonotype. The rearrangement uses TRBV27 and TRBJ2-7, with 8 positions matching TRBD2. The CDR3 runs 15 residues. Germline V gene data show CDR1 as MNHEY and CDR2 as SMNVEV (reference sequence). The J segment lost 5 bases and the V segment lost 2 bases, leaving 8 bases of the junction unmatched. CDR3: CASSLPGLATHEQYF. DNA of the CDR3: TGTGCCAGCAGTTTACCCGGACTAGCAACACACGAGCAGTACTTC.

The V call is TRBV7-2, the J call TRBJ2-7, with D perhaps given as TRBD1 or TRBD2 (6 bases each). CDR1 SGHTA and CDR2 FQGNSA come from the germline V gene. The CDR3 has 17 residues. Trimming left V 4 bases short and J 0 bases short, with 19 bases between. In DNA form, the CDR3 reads TGTGCCAGCAGCTCGGGGGCGTTGGGCAGCTTCTCCTACGAGCAGTACTTC. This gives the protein CASSSGALGSFSYEQYF.

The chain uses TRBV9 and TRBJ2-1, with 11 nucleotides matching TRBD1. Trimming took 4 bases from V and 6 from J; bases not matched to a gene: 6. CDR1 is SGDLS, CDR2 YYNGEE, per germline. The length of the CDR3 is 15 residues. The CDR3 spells CASSSVGTGGNEQFF. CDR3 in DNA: TGTGCCAGCAGCTCGGTGGGGACAGGGGGCAATGAGCAGTTCTTC.

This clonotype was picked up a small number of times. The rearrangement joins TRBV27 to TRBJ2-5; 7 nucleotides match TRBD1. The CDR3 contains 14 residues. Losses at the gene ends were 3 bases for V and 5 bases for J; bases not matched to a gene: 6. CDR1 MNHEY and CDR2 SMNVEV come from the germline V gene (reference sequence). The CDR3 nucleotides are TGTGCCAGCAGTTTGGATGTCAGGGGGGAGACCCAGTACTTC. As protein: CASSLDVRGETQYF.

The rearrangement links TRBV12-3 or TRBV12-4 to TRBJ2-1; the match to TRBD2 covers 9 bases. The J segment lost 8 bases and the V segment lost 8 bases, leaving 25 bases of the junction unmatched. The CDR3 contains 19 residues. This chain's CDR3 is CASGPQRGSGSSFSDEQFF. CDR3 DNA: TGTGCCAGCGGTCCCCAACGTGGTAGCGGGAGTTCTTTTAGCGATGAGCAGTTCTTC.

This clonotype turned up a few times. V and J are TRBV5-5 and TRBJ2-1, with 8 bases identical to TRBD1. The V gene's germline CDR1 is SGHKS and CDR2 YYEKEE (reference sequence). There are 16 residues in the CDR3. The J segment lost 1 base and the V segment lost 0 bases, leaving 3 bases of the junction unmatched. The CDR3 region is CASSLVQGASYNEQFF. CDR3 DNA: TGTGCCAGCAGCTTGGTCCAGGGGGCATCCTACAATGAGCAGTTCTTC.

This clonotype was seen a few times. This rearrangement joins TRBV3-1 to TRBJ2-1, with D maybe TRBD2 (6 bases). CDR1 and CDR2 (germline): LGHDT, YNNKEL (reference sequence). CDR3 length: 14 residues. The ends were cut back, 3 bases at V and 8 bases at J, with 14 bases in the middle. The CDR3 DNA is TGTGCCAGCAGCCAGGACGGGAGTATCTATGAGCAGTTCTTC. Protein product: CASSQDGSIYEQFF.

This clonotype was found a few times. In nucleotides, the CDR3 is TGTGCCAGCAGCTGGATGGTTGAGCAGTTCTTC. The encoded protein is CASSWMVEQFF. The chain combines TRBV3-1 with TRBJ2-1; D is ambiguous. There are 11 residues in the CDR3. Trimming took off 5 bases at V and 9 bases at J, with 8 bases between the two ends. The germline V gene encodes CDR1 LGHDT and CDR2 YNNKEL (reference sequence).

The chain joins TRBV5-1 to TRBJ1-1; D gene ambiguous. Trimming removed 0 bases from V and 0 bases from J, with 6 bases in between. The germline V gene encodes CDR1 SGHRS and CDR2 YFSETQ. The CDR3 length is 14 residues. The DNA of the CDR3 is TGCGCCAGCAGCTTGGAGGCCATGAACACTGAAGCTTTCTTT. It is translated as CASSLEAMNTEAFF.

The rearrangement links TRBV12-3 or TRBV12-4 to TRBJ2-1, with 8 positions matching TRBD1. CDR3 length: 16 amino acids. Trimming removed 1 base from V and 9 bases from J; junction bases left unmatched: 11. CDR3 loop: CASSLEGTGGLGEQFF. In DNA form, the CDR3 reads TGTGCCAGCAGTTTAGAGGGCACAGGGGGGTTGGGTGAGCAGTTCTTC.

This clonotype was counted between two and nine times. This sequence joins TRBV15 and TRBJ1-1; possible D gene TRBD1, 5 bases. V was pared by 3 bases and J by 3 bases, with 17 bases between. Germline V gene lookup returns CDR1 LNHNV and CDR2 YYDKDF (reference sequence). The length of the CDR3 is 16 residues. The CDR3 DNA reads TGTGCCACCAGCAGTCCCCCTGGGGGATGGGACACTGAAGCTTTCTTT. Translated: CATSSPPGGWDTEAFF.